This entry lists 14 T cell receptor beta chains sequenced from one sample in a study of lymphopenia after photon versus proton radiotherapy. Measured with immunoSEQ multiplex PCR; TCRdb has only the in-frame clones, and not every one. The sample carries under 75,000 clones, roughly 90% recorded once. Sequenced material: peripheral blood, taken from a patient treated with photon-based radiotherapy. The receptors come from a woman aged 40 to 50 with cholangiocarcinoma.

In this sample, this clone turned up once. The J gene is TRBJ1-5, the V gene TRBV28; a weak D match, TRBD1 (6 bases). CDR1 is MDHEN, CDR2 SYDVKM, per germline. V lost 5 bases and J 6 bases, leaving 17 bases between the germline ends. This CDR3 contains 15 residues. This CDR3 reads CASSTPRGLSQPQHF. The CDR3 DNA is TGTGCCAGCAGTACCCCCAGGGGATTGAGTCAGCCCCAGCATTTT. Filled out from reference TRBV28 and TRBJ1-5, the complete variable domain reads DVKVTQSSRYLVKRTGEKVFLECVQDMDHENMFWYRQDPGLGLRLIYFSYDVKMKEKGDIPEGYSVSREKKERFSLILESASTNQTSMYLCASSTPRGLSQPQHFGDGTRLSIL.

This chain links TRBV5-1 with TRBJ2-1; tentatively, D is TRBD2 (5 bases). Germline V CDR1 and CDR2: SGHRS, YFSETQ. The length of the CDR3 is 14 residues. Trimming pared 3 bases from V and 6 bases from J, leaving 13 bases between. DNA for the CDR3: TGCGCCAGCAGCTCCACCTTGAGGGCCAATGAGCAGTTCTTC. It specifies CASSSTLRANEQFF.

The rearrangement links TRBV19 to TRBJ1-5, with 10 bases fitting TRBD1. The germline CDR1 and CDR2 sequences are LNHDA and SQIVND (reference sequence). Trimming at V came to 4 bases and at J to 2 bases, leaving 2 bases not matched to a gene. This CDR3 has 15 amino acids. Here the CDR3 reads CASSTGTGGNQPQHF. As DNA, the CDR3 is TGTGCCAGTAGTACGGGGACAGGGGGCAATCAGCCCCAGCATTTT. The variable domain in full, completed from reference TRBV19 and TRBJ1-5, reads DGGITQSPKYLFRKEGQNVTLSCEQNLNHDAMYWYRQDPGQGLRLIYYSQIVNDFQKGDIAEGYSVSREKKESFPLTVTSAQKNPTAFYLCASSTGTGGNQPQHFGDGTRLSIL.

This CDR3 is CASSLRIYEKLFF. CDR3 nucleotides: TGTGCCAGCAGCTTAAGAATCTATGAAAAACTGTTTTTT. This rearrangement joins TRBV7-2 to TRBJ1-4; no firm D call. The germline V and J ends were trimmed by 2 bases and 6 bases, with 7 bases remaining between them. The germline V gene has CDR1 SGHTA and CDR2 FQGNSA. The CDR3 has 13 amino acids.

This sequence joins TRBV7-9 and TRBJ1-1; D remains unclear. The CDR3 spans 11 residues. The ends were cut back, 5 bases at V and 5 bases at J, with 6 bases in the middle. Germline CDR1 reads SEHNR; CDR2 reads FQNEAQ (reference sequence). The CDR3 DNA sequence: TGTGCCAGCAGCCCGTCGACTGAAGCTTTCTTT. It translates to CASSPSTEAFF.

The chain carries TRBV10-3 and TRBJ2-7; D ambiguous. Trimming removed 4 bases at V and 4 bases at J, with 5 bases between. CDR3 length equals 11 residues. Germline V CDR1 and CDR2: ENHRY, SYGVKD. Here the CDR3 DNA reads TGTGCCATCAGTGCACAGTACGAGCAGTACTTC. Protein sequence: CAISAQYEQYF.

The V and J genes are TRBV9 and TRBJ2-1; 12 bases fit TRBD2. V shed 6 bases, J shed 9 bases, and the junction held 7 bases outside the gene matches. CDR1 SGDLS and CDR2 YYNGEE come from the germline V gene. The CDR3 spans 14 residues. The CDR3 sequence: CASTLTSGRGEQFF. DNA for the CDR3: TGTGCCAGCACCCTGACTAGCGGGAGAGGTGAGCAGTTCTTC.

The V call is TRBV5-1, the J call TRBJ2-2, with a tentative D call TRBD1 (6 bases). Germline V gene data show CDR1 as SGHRS and CDR2 as YFSETQ. The V gene lost 1 base and the J gene lost 4 bases, with 11 bases spanning the gap. The CDR3 covers 15 residues. Here the CDR3 reads CASSLPGQITGELFF. CDR3 coding DNA: TGCGCCAGCAGCTTGCCAGGACAGATCACCGGGGAGCTGTTTTTT.

The chain has TRBV12-5 and TRBJ2-3; 10 positions agree with TRBD2. The CDR3 has 16 residues. CDR1 and CDR2 from the germline V gene are LGHNT and FRNRAP. Trimming at V came to 0 bases and at J to 0 bases, leaving 0 bases not matched to a gene. Written as DNA, the CDR3 is TGTGCTAGTGGTTTGGTACTAGCGGGGAGCACAGATACGCAGTATTTT. This sequence encodes CASGLVLAGSTDTQYF.

The DNA of the CDR3 is TGCGCCAGCAGCCCCGTCGAAAACACCGGGGAGCTGTTTTTT. Amino acid sequence: CASSPVENTGELFF. The chain has TRBV5-1 and TRBJ2-2, with D unresolved. The germline gives CDR1 SGHRS, CDR2 YFSETQ. The CDR3 consists of 14 residues. V lost 4 bases and J 2 bases, leaving 9 bases between the germline ends.

The chain is built from TRBV27 and TRBJ1-4; D perhaps matches TRBD1 (6 bases). This CDR3 has 13 amino acids. From germline, CDR1 is MNHEY and CDR2 SMNVEV (reference sequence). Trimming left V 5 bases short and J 8 bases short, with 12 bases between. The CDR3 spells CASSNEGEEKLFF. Here the CDR3 DNA reads TGTGCCAGCAGTAACGAGGGGGAGGAAAAACTGTTTTTT. The whole variable domain, filled in from reference TRBV27 and TRBJ1-4, reads EAQVTQNPRYLITVTGKKLTVTCSQNMNHEYMSWYRQDPGLGLRQIYYSMNVEVTDKGDVPEGYKVSRKEKRNFPLILESPSPNQTSLYFCASSNEGEEKLFFGSGTQLSVL.

The J gene is TRBJ2-2, the V gene TRBV2; TRBD2 matches at 10 bases. CDR3 length: 15 residues. Germline lookup yields CDR1 SNHLY and CDR2 FYNNEI. V lost 7 bases, J lost 5 bases, and 7 bases stayed unmatched. As DNA, the CDR3 is TGTGCCAGCACTGTCACTAGCGGGACAACCGGGGAGCTGTTTTTT. Translation gives CASTVTSGTTGELFF.

This clone was seen a single time. The rearrangement links TRBV7-9 to TRBJ2-2; no clear D gene. Trimming took off 1 base at V and 1 base at J, with 1 base between the two ends. CDR3 size: 13 residues. The germline V gene has CDR1 SEHNR and CDR2 FQNEAQ (reference sequence). DNA of the CDR3: TGTGCCAGCAGCTTAGAGAACACCGGGGAGCTGTTTTTT. Translating it yields CASSLENTGELFF.

The chain has TRBV11-1 and TRBJ2-1; the D is unclear. The germline gives CDR1 SGHAT, CDR2 FQDESV (reference sequence). Trimming cost V 6 bases and J 1 base, with 4 bases left between them. The CDR3 has 12 amino acids. CDR3 coding DNA: TGTGCCAGCAGTTTTTCCTACAATGAGCAGTTCTTC. Its translation: CASSFSYNEQFF.